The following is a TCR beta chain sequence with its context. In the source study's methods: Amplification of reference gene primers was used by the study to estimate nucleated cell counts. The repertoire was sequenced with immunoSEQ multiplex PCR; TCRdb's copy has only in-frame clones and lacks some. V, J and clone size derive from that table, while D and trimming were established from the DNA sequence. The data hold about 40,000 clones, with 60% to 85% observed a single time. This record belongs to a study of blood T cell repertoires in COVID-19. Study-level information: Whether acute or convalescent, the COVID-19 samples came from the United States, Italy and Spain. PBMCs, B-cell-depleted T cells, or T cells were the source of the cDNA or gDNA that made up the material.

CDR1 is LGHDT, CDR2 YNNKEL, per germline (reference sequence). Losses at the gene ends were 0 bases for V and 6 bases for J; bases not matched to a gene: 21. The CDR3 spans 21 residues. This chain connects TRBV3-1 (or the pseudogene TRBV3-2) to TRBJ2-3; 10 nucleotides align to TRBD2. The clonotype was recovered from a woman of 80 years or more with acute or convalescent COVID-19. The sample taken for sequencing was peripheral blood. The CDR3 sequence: CASSQETFASGRGWGLDTQYF. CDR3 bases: TGTGCCAGCAGCCAAGAGACGTTTGCTAGCGGGAGAGGGTGGGGTTTGGATACGCAGTATTTT.